These 20 T cell receptor beta chains were all obtained from the same sample, sequenced in a study of blood T cell repertoires in COVID-19. This table comes from immunoSEQ multiplex PCR, and its TCRdb copy is limited to in-frame clones, with some not included. The sample records tens of thousands of clones, 81% being singletons. The sequenced sample was peripheral blood. Receptors were obtained from an elderly man with COVID-19, enrolled during active disease.

This chain joins TRBV6-5 and TRBJ1-2; no clear D gene. CDR1 MNHEY and CDR2 SVGAGI come from the germline V gene. Trimming cost V 0 bases and J 3 bases, with 8 bases left between them. The CDR3 has 14 residues. CDR3 residues: CASSYSWRDYGYTF. In DNA, the CDR3 is TGTGCCAGCAGTTACTCGTGGAGGGACTATGGCTACACCTTC.

The V gene is TRBV7-9, the J gene TRBJ2-2; 8 nucleotides agree with TRBD1. The CDR3 runs 18 residues. The V and J ends lost 7 bases and 3 bases, in that order; junction bases with no gene match: 16. Germline CDR1 reads SEHNR; CDR2 reads FQNEAQ (reference sequence). The CDR3 DNA reads as TGTGCCAGCACCCCCTGGCGTGCGGTACAGGGGGACACCGGGGAGCTGTTTTTT. Residues: CASTPWRAVQGDTGELFF. The complete variable domain, with remaining parts taken from reference TRBV7-9 and TRBJ2-2, reads DTGVSQNPRHKITKRGQNVTFRCDPISEHNRLYWYRQTLGQGPEFLTYFQNEAQLEKSRLLSDRFSAERPKGSFSTLEIQRTEQGDSAMYLCASTPWRAVQGDTGELFFGEGSRLTVL.

The V gene is TRBV3-1 (or the pseudogene TRBV3-2), the J gene TRBJ2-4; possibly TRBD2 for D (5 bases). Per the germline V gene, CDR1 is LGHDT and CDR2 is YNNKEL (reference sequence). The CDR3 length is 15 residues. V shed 0 bases and J shed 0 bases, with 6 bases lying between them. DNA for the CDR3: TGTGCCAGCAGCCAAGATCGGGGAGCCAAAAACATTCAGTACTTC. This gives the protein CASSQDRGAKNIQYF.

This chain uses TRBV7-2 with TRBJ1-2; D is possibly TRBD1 (6 bases). This CDR3 spans 14 amino acids. The V end lost 3 bases, the J end lost 8 bases, and 16 bases lay between the germline ends. The germline gives CDR1 SGHTA, CDR2 FQGNSA. The CDR3 nucleotides read TGTGCCAGCAGCTTCCAGGGGAAGACGTCCGGCTACACCTTC. This translates into CASSFQGKTSGYTF.

The chain is built from TRBV29-1 and TRBJ1-2; D is perhaps TRBD1 (6 bases). The germline gives CDR1 SQVTM, CDR2 ANQGSEA. The CDR3 has 16 amino acids. V lost 4 bases and J 5 bases, leaving 23 bases between the germline ends. CDR3 DNA: TGCAGCGTTGGGGGGGGCGGCAGGAGCCCCTCATATGGCTACACCTTC. Amino acids: CSVGGGGRSPSYGYTF.

The gene calls are TRBV11-2 and TRBJ2-1; 7 bases match TRBD2. CDR1 and CDR2 (germline): SGHAT, FQNNGV. The CDR3 runs to 15 residues. V was clipped by 6 bases and J by 4 bases; unmatched bases: 9. The CDR3 coding sequence is TGTGCCAGCAGAGGGATGGCGGGAGCTTACAATGAGCAGTTCTTC. It translates to CASRGMAGAYNEQFF.

CDR3 nucleotide sequence: TGTGCCAGCAGCTCGCACCCGGGGACTAGCGGCTCCTACAATGAGCAGTTCTTC. The encoded protein is CASSSHPGTSGSYNEQFF. The V and J genes are TRBV7-3 and TRBJ2-1; 11 nucleotides line up with TRBD2. Germline CDR1 and CDR2: SGHTA and FQGTGA. The trim removed 4 bases at V and 0 bases at J, leaving 8 bases unmatched. The CDR3 covers 18 residues.

V usage is TRBV6-5 and J usage is TRBJ1-1, with 8 positions matching TRBD1. J gave up 7 bases and V 2 bases, and 9 bases lay outside the gene matches. Germline CDR1 and CDR2: MNHEY and SVGAGI. CDR3 size: 15 residues. The CDR3 DNA follows: TGTGCCAGCAGTTACCCCGGACAGGGCGCGGGTGAAGCTTTCTTT. It translates to CASSYPGQGAGEAFF.

The chain employs TRBV25-1 and TRBJ2-1; 12 bases map to TRBD1. After removal of 4 bases from V and 7 bases from J, the junction contained 5 bases not matched to a gene. This CDR3 comprises 15 residues. Germline assignment: CDR1 MGHDK and CDR2 SYGVNS. The CDR3 DNA sequence: TGTGCCAGCAGTGTTGGGACAGGGGGCCGGAATGAGCAGTTCTTC. Amino acid sequence: CASSVGTGGRNEQFF.

This clone appeared a single time. The chain carries TRBV3-1 (or the pseudogene TRBV3-2) and TRBJ2-3, with D possibly TRBD2 on 7 matching bases. The germline V gene has CDR1 LGHDT and CDR2 YNNKEL (reference sequence). The CDR3 contains 14 residues. V lost 4 bases, J lost 4 bases, and 12 bases lay in between. The CDR3: CASSPTGGADTQYF. As DNA, the CDR3 is TGTGCCAGCAGCCCTACGGGGGGCGCAGATACGCAGTATTTT.

V gene TRBV7-2 combines with J gene TRBJ2-5, with TRBD2 matching 11 bases. CDR3 length: 18 amino acids. The ends lost 1 base at V and 4 bases at J; junction bases unmatched: 11. Per germline, CDR1 SGHTA and CDR2 FQGNSA. CDR3 DNA sequence: TGTGCCAGCAGCTTAGGGTATAGCGGGGGGGCCAGGACAGAGACCCAGTACTTC. Its protein is CASSLGYSGGARTETQYF.

The chain combines TRBV5-1 with TRBJ2-2; D gene uncertain. The CDR3 runs to 15 residues. Trimming removed 1 base from V and 0 bases from J, with 7 bases in between. CDR1 is SGHRS, CDR2 YFSETQ, per germline. The CDR3 DNA is TGCGCCAGCAGCTTGTGGAGATCGAACACCGGGGAGCTGTTTTTT. It translates to CASSLWRSNTGELFF.

The chain joins TRBV11-2 to TRBJ1-2; 7 nucleotides match TRBD1. This CDR3 has 13 amino acids. J gave up 5 bases and V 5 bases, and 5 bases lay outside the gene matches. Germline-derived CDR1 and CDR2 are SGHAT and FQNNGV. The CDR3 coding sequence is TGTGCCAGCAGCCGGGACAGCGAGTATGGCTACACCTTC. Amino acids: CASSRDSEYGYTF.

The rearrangement joins TRBV14 to TRBJ1-4; maybe TRBD1 (5 bases). The CDR3 totals 15 residues. CDR1 and CDR2 (germline): SGHDN, FVKESK. V gave up 4 bases and J gave up 3 bases, with 12 bases separating them. CDR3 in amino acids: CASSPRQLPNEKLFF. The CDR3 DNA reads as TGTGCCAGCAGCCCGAGACAGCTCCCTAATGAAAAACTGTTTTTT. Combining the CDR3 with reference TRBV14 and TRBJ1-4 gives the whole variable domain EAGVTQFPSHSVIEKGQTVTLRCDPISGHDNLYWYRRVMGKEIKFLLHFVKESKQDESGMPNNRFLAERTGGTYSTLKVQPAELEDSGVYFCASSPRQLPNEKLFFGSGTQLSVL.

The chain uses TRBV6-5 and TRBJ1-2, with D unclear. Germline assignment: CDR1 MNHEY and CDR2 SVGAGI. The CDR3 runs 13 residues. The germline V and J ends were trimmed by 4 bases and 3 bases, with 9 bases remaining between them. Written as DNA, the CDR3 is TGTGCCAGCAGTTTCGAGGGAGACTATGGCTACACCTTC. This codes for CASSFEGDYGYTF.

This chain connects TRBV3-1 (or the pseudogene TRBV3-2) to TRBJ2-2, with no clear D. The V gene's germline CDR1 is LGHDT and CDR2 YNNKEL (reference sequence). The CDR3 sequence is 13 residues long. V was cut by 4 bases and J by 9 bases, with 12 bases left in between. This chain's CDR3 is CASSPSPFRELFF. The CDR3 nucleotides read TGTGCCAGCAGCCCCTCCCCCTTTCGGGAGCTGTTTTTT.

The CDR3: CASSLVGGANTGELFF. For the CDR3, the DNA is TGCGCCAGCAGCTTGGTTGGGGGGGCGAACACCGGGGAGCTGTTTTTT. This chain joins TRBV5-1 and TRBJ2-2, with TRBD2 matching 7 bases. V was pared by 0 bases and J by 0 bases, with 2 bases of the junction left unmatched. The length of the CDR3 is 16 residues. CDR1 SGHRS and CDR2 YFSETQ come from the germline V gene.

The V call is TRBV4-3, the J call TRBJ2-7; possibly TRBD1 for D (7 bases). V dropped 0 bases and J dropped 7 bases, with 13 bases sitting between them. The germline CDR1 and CDR2 sequences are LGHNA and YSLEER. This CDR3 is 14 amino acids long. This CDR3 reads CASSQDRGVGEQYF. The DNA of the CDR3 is TGCGCCAGCAGCCAAGACAGGGGGGTAGGGGAGCAGTACTTC.

The CDR3 DNA is TGCGCCAGCAGCTTGGCTCTGGGTTTAGCAGTCTATGGCTACACCTTC. This gives the protein CASSLALGLAVYGYTF. The chain employs TRBV5-1 and TRBJ1-2, with no clear D. The CDR3 runs 16 residues. Per germline, CDR1 SGHRS and CDR2 YFSETQ. V lost 0 bases and J 4 bases, leaving 16 bases between the germline ends.

This clone was recorded once. The chain recombines TRBV7-9 with TRBJ2-1; TRBD2 aligns across 7 bases. The V gene's germline CDR1 is SEHNR and CDR2 FQNEAQ (reference sequence). V shed 4 bases and J 6 bases; nucleotides not matched to a gene: 9. This CDR3 contains 15 residues. The CDR3: CASSYRLAPLNEQFF. The CDR3 DNA reads TGTGCCAGCAGCTACAGACTAGCCCCCCTCAATGAGCAGTTCTTC.